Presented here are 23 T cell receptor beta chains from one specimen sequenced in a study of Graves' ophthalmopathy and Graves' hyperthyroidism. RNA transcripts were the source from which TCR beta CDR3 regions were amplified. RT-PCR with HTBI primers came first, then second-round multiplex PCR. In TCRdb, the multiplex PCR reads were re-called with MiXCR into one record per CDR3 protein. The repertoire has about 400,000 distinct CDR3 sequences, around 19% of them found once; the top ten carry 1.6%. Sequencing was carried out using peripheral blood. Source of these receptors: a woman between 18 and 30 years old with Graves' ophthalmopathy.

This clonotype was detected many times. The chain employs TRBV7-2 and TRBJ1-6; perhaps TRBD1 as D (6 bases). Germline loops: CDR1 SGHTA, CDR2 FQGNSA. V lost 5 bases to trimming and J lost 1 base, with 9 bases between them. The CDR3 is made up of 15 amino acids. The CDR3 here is CASSTRGSYNSPLHF. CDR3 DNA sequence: TGTGCCAGCAGCACCAGGGGATCCTATAATTCACCCCTCCACTTT. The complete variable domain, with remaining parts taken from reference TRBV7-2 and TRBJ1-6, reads GAGVSQSPSNKVTEKGKDVELRCDPISGHTALYWYRQSLGQGLEFLIYFQGNSAPDKSGLPSDRFSAERTGGSVSTLTIQRTQQEDSAVYLCASSTRGSYNSPLHFGNGTRLTVT.

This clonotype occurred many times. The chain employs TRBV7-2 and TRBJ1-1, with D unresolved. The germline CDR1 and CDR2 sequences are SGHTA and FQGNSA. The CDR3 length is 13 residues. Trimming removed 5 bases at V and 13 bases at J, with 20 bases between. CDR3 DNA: TGTGCCAGCAGCCCGGTCGGGAGCCCTGTGGGTTTCTTT. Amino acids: CASSPVGSPVGFF.

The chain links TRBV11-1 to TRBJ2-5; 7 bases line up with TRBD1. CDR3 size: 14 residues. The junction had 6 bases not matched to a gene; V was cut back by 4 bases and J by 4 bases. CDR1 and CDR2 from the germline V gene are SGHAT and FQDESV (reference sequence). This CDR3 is CASSSERGRETQYF. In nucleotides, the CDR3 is TGTGCCAGCAGCTCAGAGAGGGGGCGAGAGACCCAGTACTTC.

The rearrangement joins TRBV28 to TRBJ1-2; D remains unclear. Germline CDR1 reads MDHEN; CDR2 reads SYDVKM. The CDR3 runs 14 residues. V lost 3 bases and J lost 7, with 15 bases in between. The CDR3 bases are TGTGCCAGCAGTTTGCCCACACGGTCCGGTGGCTACACCTTC. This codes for CASSLPTRSGGYTF.

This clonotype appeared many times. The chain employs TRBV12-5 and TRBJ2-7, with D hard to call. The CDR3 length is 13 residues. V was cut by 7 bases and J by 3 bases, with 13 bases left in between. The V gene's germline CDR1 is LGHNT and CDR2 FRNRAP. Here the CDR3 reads CASAVTSGYEQYF. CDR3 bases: TGTGCTAGTGCCGTGACTTCAGGCTACGAGCAGTACTTC.

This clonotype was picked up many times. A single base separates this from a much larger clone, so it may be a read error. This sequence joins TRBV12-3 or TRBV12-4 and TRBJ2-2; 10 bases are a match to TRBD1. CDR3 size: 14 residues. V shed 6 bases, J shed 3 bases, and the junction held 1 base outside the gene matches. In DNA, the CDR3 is TGTGCCAGCAGGGGGACAGGGGACACCGGGGAGCTGTTTTTT. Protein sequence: CASRGTGDTGELFF.

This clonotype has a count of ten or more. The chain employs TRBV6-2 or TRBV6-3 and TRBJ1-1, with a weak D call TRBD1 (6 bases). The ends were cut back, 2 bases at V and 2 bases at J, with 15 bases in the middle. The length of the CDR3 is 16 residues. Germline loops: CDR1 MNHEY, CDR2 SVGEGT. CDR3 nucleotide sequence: TGTGCCAGCAGTTACCCCTCCGGGACACGTAACACTGAAGCTTTCTTT. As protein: CASSYPSGTRNTEAFF.

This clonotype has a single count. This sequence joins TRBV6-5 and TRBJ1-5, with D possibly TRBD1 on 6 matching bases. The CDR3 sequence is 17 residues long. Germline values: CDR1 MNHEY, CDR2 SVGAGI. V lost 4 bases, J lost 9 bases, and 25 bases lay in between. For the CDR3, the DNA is TGTGCCAGCAGTTTATCTTTTCCAGGGGAAGGTCAGGGGCCCCAGCATTTT. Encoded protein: CASSLSFPGEGQGPQHF.

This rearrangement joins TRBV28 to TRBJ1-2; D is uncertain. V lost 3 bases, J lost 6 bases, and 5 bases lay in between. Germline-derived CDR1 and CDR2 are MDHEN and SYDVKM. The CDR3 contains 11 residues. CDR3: CASSFQDGYTF. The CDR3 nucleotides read TGTGCCAGCAGTTTCCAGGATGGCTACACCTTC.

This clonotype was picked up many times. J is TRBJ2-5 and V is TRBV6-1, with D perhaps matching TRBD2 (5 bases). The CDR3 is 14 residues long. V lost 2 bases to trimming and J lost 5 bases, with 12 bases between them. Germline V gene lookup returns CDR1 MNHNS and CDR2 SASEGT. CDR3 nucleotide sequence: TGTGCCAGCAGTGAATCAGGACTCGGGGAGACCCAGTACTTC. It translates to CASSESGLGETQYF.

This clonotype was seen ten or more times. CDR3 loop: CASSYFPEQGYEQYF. In DNA form, the CDR3 reads TGTGCCAGCAGTTACTTCCCCGAACAGGGCTACGAGCAGTACTTC. The chain recombines TRBV6-5 with TRBJ2-7; D might be TRBD1 (6 bases). V was cut by 1 base and J by 3 bases, with 13 bases left in between. CDR1 is MNHEY, CDR2 SVGAGI, per germline. The CDR3 contains 15 residues.

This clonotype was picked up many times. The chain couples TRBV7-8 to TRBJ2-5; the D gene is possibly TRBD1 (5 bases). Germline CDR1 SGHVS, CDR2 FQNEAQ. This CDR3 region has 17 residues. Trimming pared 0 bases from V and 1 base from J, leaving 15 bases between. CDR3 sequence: CASSLAPGMATQETQYF. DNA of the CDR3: TGTGCCAGCAGCTTAGCCCCAGGGATGGCGACCCAAGAGACCCAGTACTTC.

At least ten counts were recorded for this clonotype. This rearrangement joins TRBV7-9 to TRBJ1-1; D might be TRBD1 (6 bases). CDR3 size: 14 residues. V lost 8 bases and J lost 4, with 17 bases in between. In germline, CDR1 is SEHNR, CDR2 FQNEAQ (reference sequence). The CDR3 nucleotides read TGTGCCAGCGGGGGGGCCATGGGGGCCACTGAAGCTTTCTTT. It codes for CASGGAMGATEAFF.

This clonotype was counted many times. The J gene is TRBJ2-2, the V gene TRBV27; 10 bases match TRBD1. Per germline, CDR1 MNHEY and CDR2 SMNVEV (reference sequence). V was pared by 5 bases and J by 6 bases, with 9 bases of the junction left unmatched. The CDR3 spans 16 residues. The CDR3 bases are TGTGCCAGCAGTCGCCCCGGGACAGGGGTTCCCGGGGAGCTGTTTTTT. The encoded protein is CASSRPGTGVPGELFF.

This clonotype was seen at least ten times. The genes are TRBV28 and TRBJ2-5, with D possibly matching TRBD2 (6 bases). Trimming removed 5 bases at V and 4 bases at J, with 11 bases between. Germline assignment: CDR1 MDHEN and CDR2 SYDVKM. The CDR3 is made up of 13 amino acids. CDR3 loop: CASSALGGETQYF. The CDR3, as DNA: TGTGCCAGCAGTGCCCTGGGGGGAGAGACCCAGTACTTC.

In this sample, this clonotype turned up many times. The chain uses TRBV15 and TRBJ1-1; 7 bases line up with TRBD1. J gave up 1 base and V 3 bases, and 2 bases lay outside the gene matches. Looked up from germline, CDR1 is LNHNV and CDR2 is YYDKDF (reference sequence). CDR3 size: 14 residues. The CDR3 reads CATSRDRTNTEAFF. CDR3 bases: TGTGCCACCAGCAGGGACAGGACGAACACTGAAGCTTTCTTT.

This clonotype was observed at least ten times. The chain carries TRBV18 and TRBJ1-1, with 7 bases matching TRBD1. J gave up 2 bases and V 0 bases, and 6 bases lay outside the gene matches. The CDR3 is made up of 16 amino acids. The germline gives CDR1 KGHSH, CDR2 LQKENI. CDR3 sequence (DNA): TGTGCCAGCTCACCACCGGAGGGGGCAGGAAACACTGAAGCTTTCTTT. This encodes CASSPPEGAGNTEAFF. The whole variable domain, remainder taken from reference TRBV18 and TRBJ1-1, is NAGVMQNPRHLVRRRGQEARLRCSPMKGHSHVYWYRQLPEEGLKFMVYLQKENIIDESGMPKERFSAEFPKEGPSILRIQQVVRGDSAAYFCASSPPEGAGNTEAFFGQGTRLTVV.

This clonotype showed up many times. CDR3 coding DNA: TGTGCCTGGAGTTTAACCGGGACAGGGAAGTACGAGCAGTACTTC. Amino acid sequence: CAWSLTGTGKYEQYF. The chain couples TRBV30 to TRBJ2-7, with TRBD1 identical over 9 bases. The CDR3 is made up of 15 amino acids. Per the germline V gene, CDR1 is GTSNPN and CDR2 is SVGIG (reference sequence). The junction had 9 bases not matched to a gene; V was cut back by 2 bases and J by 4 bases.

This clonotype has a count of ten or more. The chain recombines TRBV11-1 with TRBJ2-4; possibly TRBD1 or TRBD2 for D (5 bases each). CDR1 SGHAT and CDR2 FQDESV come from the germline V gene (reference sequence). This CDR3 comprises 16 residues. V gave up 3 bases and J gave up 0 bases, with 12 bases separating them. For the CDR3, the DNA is TGTGCCAGCAGCTTTACGGGGACCATAGCCAAAAACATTCAGTACTTC. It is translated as CASSFTGTIAKNIQYF.

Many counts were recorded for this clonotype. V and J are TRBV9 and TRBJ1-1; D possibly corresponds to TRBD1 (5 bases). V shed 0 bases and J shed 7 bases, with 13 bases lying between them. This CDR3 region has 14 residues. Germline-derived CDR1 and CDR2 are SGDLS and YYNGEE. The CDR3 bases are TGTGCCAGCAGCGTAGATCAGGGAATGGGTGAAGCTTTCTTT. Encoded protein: CASSVDQGMGEAFF.

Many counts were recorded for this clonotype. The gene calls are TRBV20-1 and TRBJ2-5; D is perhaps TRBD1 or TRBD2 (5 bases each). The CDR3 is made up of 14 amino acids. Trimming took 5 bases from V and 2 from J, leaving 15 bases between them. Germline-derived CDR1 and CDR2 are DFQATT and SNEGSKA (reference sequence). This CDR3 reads CSAFKPGRQETQYF. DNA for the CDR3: TGCAGTGCTTTCAAACCGGGACGGCAAGAGACCCAGTACTTC.

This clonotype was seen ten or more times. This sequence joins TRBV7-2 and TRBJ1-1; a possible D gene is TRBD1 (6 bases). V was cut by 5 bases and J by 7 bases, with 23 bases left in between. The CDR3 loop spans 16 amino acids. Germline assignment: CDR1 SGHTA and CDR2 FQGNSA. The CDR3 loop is CASSARVGQMGNEAFF. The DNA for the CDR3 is TGTGCCAGCAGCGCCCGAGTTGGACAGATGGGGAATGAAGCTTTCTTT.

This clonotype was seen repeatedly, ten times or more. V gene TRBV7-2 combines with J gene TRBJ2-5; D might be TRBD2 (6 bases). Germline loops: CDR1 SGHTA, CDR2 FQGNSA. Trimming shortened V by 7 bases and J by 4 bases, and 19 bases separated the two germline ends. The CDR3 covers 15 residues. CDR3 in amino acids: CASTQWGGIAETQYF. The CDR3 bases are TGTGCCAGCACCCAATGGGGCGGGATTGCAGAGACCCAGTACTTC.